What follows describes a single TCR beta chain. These data are taken from a study of blood T cell repertoires in COVID-19. CDR1 and CDR2 (germline): SGHNT, YYREEE (reference sequence). The J segment lost 11 bases and the V segment lost 4 bases, leaving 9 bases of the junction unmatched. The CDR3 has 14 residues. Original analysis: Counts of nucleated cells, estimated from reference gene primer amplification, were obtained. Profiling relied on immunoSEQ multiplex PCR, and the TCRdb table lists in-frame clones only, not all of them. For V, J and clone size, that table is used; D and trimming come from the DNA. Altogether some 100,000 clones are present, around nine tenths being singletons, with the ten largest covering about 3.7%.

The sample comprised peripheral blood. This rearrangement joins TRBV5-4 to TRBJ1-6; 7 nucleotides agree with TRBD1. The sequence was obtained from a woman in her 70s with acute or convalescent COVID-19. CDR3 loop: CASSGGQRSPPLHF. CDR3 nucleotides: TGTGCCAGCAGCGGGGGACAGCGAAGTCCACCCCTCCACTTT.